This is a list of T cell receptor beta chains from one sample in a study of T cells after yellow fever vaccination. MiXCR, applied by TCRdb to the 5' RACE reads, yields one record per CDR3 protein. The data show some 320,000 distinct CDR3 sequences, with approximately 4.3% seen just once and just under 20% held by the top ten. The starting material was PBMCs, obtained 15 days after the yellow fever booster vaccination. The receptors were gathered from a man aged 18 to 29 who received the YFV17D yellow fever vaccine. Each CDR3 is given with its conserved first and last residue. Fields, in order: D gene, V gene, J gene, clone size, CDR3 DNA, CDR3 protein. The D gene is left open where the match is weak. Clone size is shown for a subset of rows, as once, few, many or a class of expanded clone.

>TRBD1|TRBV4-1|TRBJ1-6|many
TGCGCCAGCAGCCAAGGCAGGGGGTTTAATTCACCCCTCCACTTT
CASSQGRGFNSPLHF
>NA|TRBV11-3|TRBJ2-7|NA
TGTGCCAGCAGCCCCCGTGAGTCTGGAGAGCAGTACTTC
CASSPRESGEQYF
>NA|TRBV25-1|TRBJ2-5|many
TGTGCCAGCAGTGATTCGCGGGCCGTGGAGACCCAGTACTTC
CASSDSRAVETQYF
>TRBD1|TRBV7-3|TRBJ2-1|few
TGTGCCAGCAGCCTTGAGGGACAGGGACACAATGAGCAGTTCTTC
CASSLEGQGHNEQFF
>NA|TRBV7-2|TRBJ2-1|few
TGTGCCAGCAGGCGGGACAGTAGCTCCTACAATGAGCAGTTCTTC
CASRRDSSSYNEQFF
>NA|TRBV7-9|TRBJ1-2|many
TGTGCCAGCAGCTTAGCGGCAGGGAACTATGGCTACACCTTC
CASSLAAGNYGYTF
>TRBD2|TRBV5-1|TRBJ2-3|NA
TGCGCCACCCAAAGAACGGGGGGGACTAGCACAGATACGCAGTATTTT
CATQRTGGTSTDTQYF
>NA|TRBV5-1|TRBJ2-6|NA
TGCGCCAGCAGCCGCTGGGCCCCCTCTGGGGCCAACGTCCTGACTTTC
CASSRWAPSGANVLTF
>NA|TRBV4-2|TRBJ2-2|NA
TGTGCCAGCAGCCAAGGGGCCGGACCGACAAACACCGGGGAGCTGTTTTTT
CASSQGAGPTNTGELFF
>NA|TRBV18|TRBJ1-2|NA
TGTGCCAGCTCACCACCGTTGTATGACCGGGGCTACACCTTC
CASSPPLYDRGYTF
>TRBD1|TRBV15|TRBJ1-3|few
TGTGCCACCAGCAGCGACAGGGCGGCTGGAAACACCATATATTTT
CATSSDRAAGNTIYF
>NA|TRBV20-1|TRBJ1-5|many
TGCAGTGCTAGAGTAGGGGGTAATCAGCCCCAGCATTTT
CSARVGGNQPQHF
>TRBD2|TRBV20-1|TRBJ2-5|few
TGCAGTGCTAGTCCGGGACTAGCGCAAGAGACCCAGTACTTC
CSASPGLAQETQYF
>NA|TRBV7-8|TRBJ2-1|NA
TGTGCCAGCACCCGGACTCAATACAATGAGCAGTTCTTC
CASTRTQYNEQFF
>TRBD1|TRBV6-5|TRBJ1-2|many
TGTGCCAGCAGCATTTCTCCATATTCGCAGGGGGCTAACTATGGCTACACCTTC
CASSISPYSQGANYGYTF
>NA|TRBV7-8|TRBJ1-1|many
TGTGCCAGCAGTCTAAGCCCCACAGTGAACACTGAAGCTTTCTTT
CASSLSPTVNTEAFF
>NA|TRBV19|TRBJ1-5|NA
TGTGCCAGTAGTATGAGCAGGGCTCAGCCCCAGCATTTT
CASSMSRAQPQHF
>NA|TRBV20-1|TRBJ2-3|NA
TGCAGTGCTAGAGATCCGCCGCCGGCAGGGACGACCACAGATACGCAGTATTTT
CSARDPPPAGTTTDTQYF
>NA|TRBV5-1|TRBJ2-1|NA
TGCGCCAGCAGCTTCTTAAGGAACGATGAGCAGTTCTTC
CASSFLRNDEQFF
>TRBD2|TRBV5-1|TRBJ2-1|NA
TGCGCCAGCAGCTTGGCCGTAGCGGGGGGATATGAGCAGTTCTTC
CASSLAVAGGYEQFF
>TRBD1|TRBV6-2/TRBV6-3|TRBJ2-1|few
TGTGCCACCAAGAAGGGGGCCAGTGATGAGCAGTTCTTC
CATKKGASDEQFF
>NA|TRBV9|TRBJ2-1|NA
TGTGCCAGCAGCACCCATCGGGACCTTAGCTCCTACAATGAGCAGTTCTTC
CASSTHRDLSSYNEQFF
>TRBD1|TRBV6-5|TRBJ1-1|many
TGTACCAGCAGGCCCGTTCCAGGGGGCACTGAAGCTTTCTTT
CTSRPVPGGTEAFF
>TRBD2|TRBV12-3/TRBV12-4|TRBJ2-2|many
TGTGCCAGCAGTTTCGGGGGGGCCGGGGAGCTGTTTTTT
CASSFGGAGELFF
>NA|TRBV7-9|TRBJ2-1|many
TGTGCCAGCAGCGAACAGGGTTACGAGCAGTTCTTC
CASSEQGYEQFF
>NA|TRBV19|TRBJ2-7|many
TGTGCCAGTAGTGCTTCCGGGACCAACTACGAGCAGTACTTC
CASSASGTNYEQYF
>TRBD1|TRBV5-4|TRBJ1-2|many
TGTGCCAGCAGCCCGGACAGGGCGGAGGGCTACACCTTC
CASSPDRAEGYTF
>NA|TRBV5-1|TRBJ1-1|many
TGCGCCAGCAGCACGATGAACACTGAAGCTTTCTTT
CASSTMNTEAFF
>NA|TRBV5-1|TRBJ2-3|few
TGCGCCAGCAGCTTGGAGCTAGGGGGAAGGACAGATACGCAGTATTTT
CASSLELGGRTDTQYF
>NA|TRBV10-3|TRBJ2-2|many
TGTGCCATCAGTGAGTTAGACGCGAACACCGGGGAGCTGTTTTTT
CAISELDANTGELFF
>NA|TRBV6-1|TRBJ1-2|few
TGTGCCAGCAGGTGGGATCCGGACTATGGCTACACCTTC
CASRWDPDYGYTF
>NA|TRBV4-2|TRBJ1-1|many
TGTGCCAGCAGCCCAGTACAGGGTGCAACTGAAGCTTTCTTT
CASSPVQGATEAFF
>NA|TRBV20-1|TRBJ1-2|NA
TGCAGTGCTAGAGTGGGGCAGGCAGGGAACTATGGCTACACCTTC
CSARVGQAGNYGYTF
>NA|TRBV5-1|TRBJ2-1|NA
TGCGCCAGCAGCCACTGGGGCCCCGGCGATGAGCAGTTCTTC
CASSHWGPGDEQFF
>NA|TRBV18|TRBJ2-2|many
TGTGCCAGCTCACCGGCGGAGAACACCGGGGAGCTGTTTTTT
CASSPAENTGELFF